The clone carrying this T cell receptor (beta chain) has only a few counts. This specimen comes from a study of shared T cell receptors in the human thymus. Only in-frame clones appear in the TCRdb table, and some are missing; sequencing was by immunoSEQ multiplex PCR. The sample records 540,000 or so clones, about 84% being singletons. This CDR3 has 18 amino acids. Looked up from germline, CDR1 is MRHNA and CDR2 is SNTAGT. The trim removed 0 bases at V and 4 bases at J, leaving 9 bases unmatched. The sample also formed part of further work on human thymus T cells. From that paper: Thymic tissue was derived from resections collected during corrective heart surgery. Among thymic and blood repertoires, usage of V and J genes appeared biased. Thymic TCR repertoires of unrelated people reportedly overlapped highly.

Specimen: thymocytes. This chain connects TRBV6-4 to TRBJ1-5, with 10 bases matching TRBD1. The clonotype originates from a boy younger than two with a congenital heart defect. CDR3 sequence reads: CASSDSDVPGQGNQPQHF. Here the CDR3 DNA reads TGTGCCAGCAGTGACTCAGATGTTCCGGGACAGGGGAATCAGCCCCAGCATTTT.